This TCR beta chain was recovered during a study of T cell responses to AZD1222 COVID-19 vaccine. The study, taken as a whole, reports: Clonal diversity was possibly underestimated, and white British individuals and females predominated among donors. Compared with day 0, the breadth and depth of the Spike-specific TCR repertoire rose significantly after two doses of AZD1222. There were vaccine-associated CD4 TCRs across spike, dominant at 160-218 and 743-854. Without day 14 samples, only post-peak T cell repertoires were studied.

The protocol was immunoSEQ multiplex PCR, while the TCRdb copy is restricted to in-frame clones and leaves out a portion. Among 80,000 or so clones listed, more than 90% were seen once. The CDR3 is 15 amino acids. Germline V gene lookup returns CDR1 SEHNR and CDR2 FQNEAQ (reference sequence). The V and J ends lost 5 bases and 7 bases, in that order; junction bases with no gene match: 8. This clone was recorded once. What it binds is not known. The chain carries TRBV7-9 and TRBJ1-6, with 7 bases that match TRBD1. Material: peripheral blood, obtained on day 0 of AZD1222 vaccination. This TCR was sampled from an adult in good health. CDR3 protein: CASSRGTEENSPLHF. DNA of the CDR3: TGTGCCAGCAGCCGTGGGACAGAGGAAAATTCACCCCTCCACTTT.